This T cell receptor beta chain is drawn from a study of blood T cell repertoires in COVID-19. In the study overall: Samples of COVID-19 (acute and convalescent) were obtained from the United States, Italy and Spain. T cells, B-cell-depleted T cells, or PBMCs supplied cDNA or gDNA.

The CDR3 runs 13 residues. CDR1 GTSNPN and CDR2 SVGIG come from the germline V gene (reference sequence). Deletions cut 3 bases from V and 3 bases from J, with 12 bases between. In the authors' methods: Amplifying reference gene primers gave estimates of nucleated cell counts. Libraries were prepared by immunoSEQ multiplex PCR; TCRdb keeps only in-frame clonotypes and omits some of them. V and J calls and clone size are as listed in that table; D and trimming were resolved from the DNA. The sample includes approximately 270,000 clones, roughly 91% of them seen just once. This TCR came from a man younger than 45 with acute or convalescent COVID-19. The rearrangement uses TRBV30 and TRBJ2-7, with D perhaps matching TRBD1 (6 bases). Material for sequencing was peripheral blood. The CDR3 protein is CAWSPGRGYEQYF. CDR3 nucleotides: TGTGCCTGGAGCCCCGGCAGGGGCTACGAGCAGTACTTC.